One and the same sample provided the 25 T cell receptor beta chains below, sequenced in a study of T-cell reconstitution after alpha-beta-depleted transplantation in children. Molecular barcoding with unique molecular identifiers was used for the TCRbeta library. TCRdb called the PCR reads again in MiXCR, with one record for every CDR3 protein. The sample has hundreds of thousands of distinct CDR3 sequences, approximately 12% seen once. This sample comprised PBMCs from the stem cell graft donor, obtained from the stem cell graft. These receptors were collected from a human donor who donated a stem cell graft to a child with acute lymphoblastic leukemia.

Only a few counts were recorded for this clonotype. The chain combines TRBV5-1 with TRBJ2-2, with D perhaps TRBD2 (5 bases). This CDR3 contains 14 residues. V lost 4 bases, J lost 5 bases, and 12 bases lay in between. Germline CDR1 SGHRS, CDR2 YFSETQ. CDR3 nucleotide sequence: TGCGCCAGCAGCCCGAGGGCGGATACCGGGGAGCTGTTTTTT. Protein sequence: CASSPRADTGELFF.

The chain recombines TRBV24-1 with TRBJ2-3; 8 bases fit TRBD1. The CDR3 is made up of 17 amino acids. V lost 7 bases to trimming and J lost 5 bases; unmatched junction nucleotides: 16. The germline gives CDR1 KGHDR, CDR2 SFDVKD. The CDR3 DNA follows: TGTGCCACCAGAGCTATTACAGACAGGGGCATCGAAGATACGCAGTATTTT. Its protein product is CATRAITDRGIEDTQYF.

Many counts were recorded for this clonotype. The rearrangement links TRBV2 to TRBJ2-2, with D unclear. CDR3 length: 13 amino acids. Trimming pared 6 bases from V and 1 base from J, leaving 6 bases between. CDR1 SNHLY and CDR2 FYNNEI come from the germline V gene. The CDR3 DNA reads as TGTGCCAGCAGGGGCTGGAACACCGGGGAGCTGTTTTTT. This sequence encodes CASRGWNTGELFF.

This clonotype came up many times. The V call is TRBV11-2, the J call TRBJ1-2, with D unclear. Germline V gives CDR1 SGHAT, CDR2 FQNNGV. The ends were cut back, 5 bases at V and 2 bases at J, with 12 bases in the middle. This CDR3 contains 14 residues. The CDR3 nucleotides read TGTGCCAGCAGCCCGACGTCCGGAAACTATGGCTACACCTTC. Its translation: CASSPTSGNYGYTF. The entire variable domain, with the rest obtained from reference TRBV11-2 and TRBJ1-2, is as follows: EAGVAQSPRYKIIEKRQSVAFWCNPISGHATLYWYQQILGQGPKLLIQFQNNGVVDDSQLPKDRFSAERLKGVDSTLKIQPAKLEDSAVYLCASSPTSGNYGYTFGSGTRLTVV.

The chain recombines TRBV5-5 with TRBJ2-7; D unclear. This CDR3 has 13 amino acids. Deletions cut 0 bases from V and 2 bases from J, with 6 bases between. CDR1 and CDR2 (germline): SGHKS, YYEKEE (reference sequence). The CDR3 reads CASSLGKAYEQYF. The CDR3 coding sequence is TGTGCCAGCAGCTTGGGGAAAGCCTACGAGCAGTACTTC.

About this clonotype: A much larger clone differs from this one at a single base, so this may be a read error. The chain couples TRBV7-9 to TRBJ2-5; possibly TRBD1 for D (8 bases). Per the germline V gene, CDR1 is SEHNR and CDR2 is FQNEAQ (reference sequence). CDR3 length equals 15 residues. Trimming pared 4 bases from V and 7 bases from J, leaving 19 bases between. The CDR3 sequence is CASSSRTGREATQYF. The CDR3 DNA sequence: TGTGCCAGCAGCTCCCGGACAGGGAGGGAGGCGACCCAGTACTTC.

This clonotype was seen only a few times. This chain joins TRBV30 and TRBJ2-1; 7 positions match TRBD1. V dropped 4 bases and J dropped 7; count of bases not matched to a gene: 7. Germline CDR1 is GTSNPN and CDR2 is SVGIG (reference sequence). This CDR3 has 13 amino acids. Written as DNA, the CDR3 is TGTGCCTGGACCGGACAGGCCTCGAATGAGCAGTTCTTC. Translating gives CAWTGQASNEQFF.

This clonotype appeared many times. This rearrangement joins TRBV6-1 to TRBJ2-7; 7 bases match TRBD2. Germline V CDR1 and CDR2: MNHNS, SASEGT. V lost 2 bases and J lost 3; bases outside the gene matches: 4. This CDR3 contains 14 residues. CDR3 sequence (DNA): TGTGCCAGCAGTGAATGGGGGGGAGTCTACGAGCAGTACTTC. Translation gives CASSEWGGVYEQYF.

The V and J genes are TRBV29-1 and TRBJ2-1; 14 bases fit TRBD2. The germline gives CDR1 SQVTM, CDR2 ANQGSEA. Unmatched junction bases numbered 16, after V lost 6 bases and J lost 6 bases. The CDR3 is 18 amino acids. This CDR3 is CSVRLAGGGRAGFNEQFF. CDR3 nucleotide sequence: TGCAGCGTCCGACTAGCGGGGGGGGGTCGTGCAGGTTTCAATGAGCAGTTCTTC.

The sample holds many counts of this clonotype. The V gene is TRBV29-1, the J gene TRBJ1-2; D is undetermined. Germline CDR1 SQVTM, CDR2 ANQGSEA. The CDR3 contains 15 residues. V lost 6 bases, J lost 6 bases, and 23 bases lay in between. CDR3 amino acids: CSVVPPRFTENGYTF. CDR3 coding DNA: TGCAGCGTCGTGCCTCCCAGGTTCACTGAAAATGGCTACACCTTC.

This clonotype was seen ten or more times. The chain links TRBV28 to TRBJ1-1; 7 nucleotides align to TRBD1. The V gene's germline CDR1 is MDHEN and CDR2 SYDVKM. The CDR3 has 15 amino acids. V shed 5 bases, J shed 1 base, and the junction held 7 bases outside the gene matches. CDR3 nucleotides: TGTGCCAGCAGTCTAGGGGACAGCTCGAACACTGAAGCTTTCTTT. This codes for CASSLGDSSNTEAFF.

This clonotype was picked up many times. The gene calls are TRBV6-2 or TRBV6-3 and TRBJ1-1; 8 positions match TRBD1. V lost 2 bases and J lost 3; bases outside the gene matches: 5. The CDR3 runs to 15 residues. Germline V gene lookup returns CDR1 MNHEY and CDR2 SVGEGT. For the CDR3, the DNA is TGTGCCAGCAGTTACGGGGCGACAGGGGACACTGAAGCTTTCTTT. Its protein is CASSYGATGDTEAFF.

This clonotype has at least ten counts. The rearrangement joins TRBV19 to TRBJ1-2, with D uncertain. The V and J ends lost 6 bases and 2 bases respectively, with 13 bases between them. CDR3 length: 14 amino acids. The germline gives CDR1 LNHDA, CDR2 SQIVND (reference sequence). The DNA of the CDR3 is TGTGCCAGTAGGACGGACGGGAAGAACTATGGCTACACCTTC. Amino acids: CASRTDGKNYGYTF.

Ten or more counts support this clonotype. The CDR3 DNA reads as TGTGCCAGCAGACTTCGACAGGGCATCAATCAGCCCCAGCATTTT. Amino acid sequence: CASRLRQGINQPQHF. V gene TRBV6-1 combines with J gene TRBJ1-5; 7 bases are a match to TRBD1. V gave up 6 bases and J gave up 3 bases; unmatched junction bases: 8. The CDR3 covers 15 residues. Germline V gene data show CDR1 as MNHNS and CDR2 as SASEGT.

The chain employs TRBV10-3 and TRBJ2-1, with D perhaps TRBD2 (6 bases). Germline CDR1 ENHRY, CDR2 SYGVKD. The ends were cut back, 7 bases at V and 7 bases at J, with 20 bases in the middle. CDR3 length equals 15 residues. The CDR3 protein is CAINWRDNPGNEQFF. CDR3 bases: TGTGCCATCAATTGGAGGGATAACCCGGGGAATGAGCAGTTCTTC.

This clonotype was seen at least ten times. V and J are TRBV20-1 and TRBJ1-1; perhaps TRBD1 as D (5 bases). This CDR3 comprises 11 residues. Between the trimmed V and J ends, which lost 8 bases and 4 bases, there was a span of 11 bases. Germline lookup yields CDR1 DFQATT and CDR2 SNEGSKA (reference sequence). The CDR3 sequence is CSPGVGTEAFF. The CDR3 DNA reads TGCAGTCCGGGGGTTGGCACTGAAGCTTTCTTT.

This clonotype was recorded many times. The V and J genes are TRBV5-5 and TRBJ1-6; no clear D. This CDR3 comprises 13 residues. V lost 0 bases to trimming and J lost 8 bases, with 6 bases between them. Germline CDR1 and CDR2: SGHKS and YYEKEE (reference sequence). This CDR3 reads CASSLVSDSPLHF. The CDR3 DNA sequence: TGTGCCAGCAGCTTGGTGAGCGATTCACCCCTCCACTTT.

A remark on this clonotype: A read error is possible here, since a much larger clone lies one base away. The V call is TRBV20-1, the J call TRBJ1-5; possibly TRBD1 for D (5 bases). V was shortened by 5 bases and J by 2 bases, with 10 bases between the two germline ends. The CDR3 covers 13 residues. Looked up from germline, CDR1 is DFQATT and CDR2 is SNEGSKA (reference sequence). The CDR3 DNA reads as TGCAGTGCTGATGGGGCAGGCAATCAGCCCCAGCATTTT. This encodes CSADGAGNQPQHF.

This clonotype has a handful of counts. The genes are TRBV7-9 and TRBJ2-5; TRBD1 aligns across 10 bases. The V and J ends lost 5 bases and 5 bases, in that order; junction bases with no gene match: 8. CDR1 SEHNR and CDR2 FQNEAQ come from the germline V gene (reference sequence). The CDR3 extends over 15 amino acids. The CDR3 reads CASSLRTGGTETQYF. CDR3 bases: TGTGCCAGCAGCCTAAGGACAGGGGGAACCGAGACCCAGTACTTC.

This clonotype occurred many times. This chain links TRBV5-1 with TRBJ1-2, with D possibly matching TRBD1 (6 bases). The CDR3 totals 14 residues. Germline CDR1 and CDR2: SGHRS and YFSETQ. Trimming took 5 bases from V and 0 from J, leaving 11 bases between them. CDR3 nucleotide sequence: TGCGCCAGCAGTCTCCACAGGGCTAACTATGGCTACACCTTC. Translating it yields CASSLHRANYGYTF.

This clonotype was seen ten or more times. The V and J genes are TRBV20-1 and TRBJ1-2; TRBD1 matches 7 bases. J gave up 2 bases and V 6 bases, and 6 bases lay outside the gene matches. CDR3 size: 13 residues. Germline CDR1 DFQATT, CDR2 SNEGSKA (reference sequence). CDR3 nucleotides: TGCAGTGCCTCCTACAGGGGAAACTATGGCTACACCTTC. This translates into CSASYRGNYGYTF.

This clonotype occurred many times. This sequence joins TRBV6-5 and TRBJ1-3, with D uncertain. V was trimmed by 9 bases and J by 5 bases, leaving 14 bases between them. Germline CDR1 is MNHEY and CDR2 is SVGAGI. The CDR3 loop spans 13 amino acids. CDR3 residues: CASTGRGRNTIYF. The CDR3 coding sequence is TGTGCCAGTACGGGGAGAGGGAGAAACACCATATATTTT.

This clonotype was picked up many times. The chain links TRBV10-3 to TRBJ1-1; D gene uncertain. CDR1 and CDR2 (germline): ENHRY, SYGVKD. CDR3 length equals 15 residues. The V and J ends lost 0 bases and 5 bases respectively, with 13 bases between them. CDR3 residues: CAISESEEGPTEAFF. CDR3 sequence (DNA): TGTGCCATCAGTGAGTCGGAGGAGGGCCCGACTGAAGCTTTCTTT.

A word on this clonotype: One end of the junction does not line up with germline, which may come from a read error. This chain connects TRBV5-1 to TRBJ2-7; 10 nucleotides line up with TRBD2. Germline V CDR1 and CDR2: SGHRS, YFSETQ. CDR3 size: 20 residues. The CDR3 spells CSSSSGQLSSGRRGSYEQYF. CDR3 bases: TGCTCCAGCAGCTCAGGACAGTTAAGTAGCGGGAGGCGGGGGTCCTACGAGCAGTACTTC. Based on the CDR3 plus reference TRBV5-1 and TRBJ2-7, the full variable domain is KAGVTQTPRYLIKTRGQQVTLSCSPISGHRSVSWYQQTPGQGLQFLFEYFSETQRNKGNFPGRFSGRQFSNSRSEMNVSTLELGDSALYLCSSSSGQLSSGRRGSYEQYFGPGTRLTVT.

This clonotype was recorded many times. This sequence joins TRBV5-6 and TRBJ1-1; no definite D call. This CDR3 is 16 amino acids long. With 1 base removed from V and 1 base from J, the gap between germline ends came to 14 bases. Per the germline V gene, CDR1 is SGHDT and CDR2 is YYEEEE. CDR3 protein: CASSLPGELANTEAFF. The CDR3 DNA is TGTGCCAGCAGCTTGCCGGGTGAGCTAGCGAACACTGAAGCTTTCTTT.